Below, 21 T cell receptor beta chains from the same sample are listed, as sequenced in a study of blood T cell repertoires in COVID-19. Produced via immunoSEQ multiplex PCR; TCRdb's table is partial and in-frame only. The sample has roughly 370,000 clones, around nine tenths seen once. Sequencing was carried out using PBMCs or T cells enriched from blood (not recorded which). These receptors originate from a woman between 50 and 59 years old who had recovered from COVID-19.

CDR3 region: CASSYLDTGNTIYF. The CDR3 coding sequence is TGTGCCAGCAGCTACCTGGACACTGGAAACACCATATATTTT. The V call is TRBV7-8, the J call TRBJ1-3, with D perhaps TRBD1 (5 bases). The ends were cut back, 4 bases at V and 2 bases at J, with 9 bases in the middle. Germline CDR1 reads SGHVS; CDR2 reads FQNEAQ. The CDR3 has 14 residues.

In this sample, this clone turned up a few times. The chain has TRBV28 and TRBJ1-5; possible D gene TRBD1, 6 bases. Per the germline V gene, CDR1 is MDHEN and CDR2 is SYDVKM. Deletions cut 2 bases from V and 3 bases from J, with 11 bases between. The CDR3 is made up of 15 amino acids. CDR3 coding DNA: TGTGCCAGCAGTTTAGCCACAGGGTCCAATCAGCCCCAGCATTTT. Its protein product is CASSLATGSNQPQHF.

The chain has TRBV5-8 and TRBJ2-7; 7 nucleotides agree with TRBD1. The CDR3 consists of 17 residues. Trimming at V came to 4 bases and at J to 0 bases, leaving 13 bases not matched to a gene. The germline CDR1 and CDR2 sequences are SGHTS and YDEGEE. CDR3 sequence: CASSQRVLTGSSYEQYF. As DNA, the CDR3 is TGTGCCAGCAGCCAGAGGGTTCTGACAGGGAGCTCCTACGAGCAGTACTTC.

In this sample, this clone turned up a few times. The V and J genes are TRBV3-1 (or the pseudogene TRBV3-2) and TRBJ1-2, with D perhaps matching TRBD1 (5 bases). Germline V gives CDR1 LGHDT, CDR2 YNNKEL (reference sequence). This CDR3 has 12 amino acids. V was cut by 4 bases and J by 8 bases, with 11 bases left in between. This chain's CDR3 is CASSPHSGGYTF. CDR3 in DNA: TGTGCCAGCAGCCCTCACTCAGGGGGCTACACCTTC.

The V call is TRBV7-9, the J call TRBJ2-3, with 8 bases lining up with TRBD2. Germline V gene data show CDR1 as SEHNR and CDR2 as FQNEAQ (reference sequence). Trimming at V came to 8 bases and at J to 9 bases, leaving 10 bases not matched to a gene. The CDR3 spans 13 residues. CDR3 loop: CASSTTGGPTQYF. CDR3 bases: TGTGCCAGCTCAACGACGGGGGGGCCAACGCAGTATTTT.

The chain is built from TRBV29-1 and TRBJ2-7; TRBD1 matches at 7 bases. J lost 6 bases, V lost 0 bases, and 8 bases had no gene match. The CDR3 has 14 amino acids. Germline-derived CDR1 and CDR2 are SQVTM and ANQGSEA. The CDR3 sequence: CSVEDRAGGSEQYF. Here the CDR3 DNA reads TGCAGCGTTGAAGATAGGGCAGGGGGTTCCGAGCAGTACTTC.

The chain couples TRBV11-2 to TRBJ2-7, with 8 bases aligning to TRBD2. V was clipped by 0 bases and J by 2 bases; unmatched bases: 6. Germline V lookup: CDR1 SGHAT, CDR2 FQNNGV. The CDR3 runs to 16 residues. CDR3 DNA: TGTGCCAGCAGCTTAGATCGGGAGGGGAACGCCTACGAGCAGTACTTC. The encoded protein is CASSLDREGNAYEQYF.

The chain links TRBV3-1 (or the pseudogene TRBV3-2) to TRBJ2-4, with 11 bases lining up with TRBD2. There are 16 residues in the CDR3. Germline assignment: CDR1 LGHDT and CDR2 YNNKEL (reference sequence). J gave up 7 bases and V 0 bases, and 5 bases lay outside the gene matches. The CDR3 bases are TGTGCCAGCAGCCAAGATCCAGCTAGCGGGGGGAACATTCAGTACTTC. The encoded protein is CASSQDPASGGNIQYF.

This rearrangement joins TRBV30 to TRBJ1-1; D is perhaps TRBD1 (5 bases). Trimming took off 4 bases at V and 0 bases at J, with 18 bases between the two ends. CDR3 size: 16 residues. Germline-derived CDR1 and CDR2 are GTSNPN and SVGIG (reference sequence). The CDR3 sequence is CAWKGQTRVMNTEAFF. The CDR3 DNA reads TGTGCCTGGAAAGGCCAAACCAGGGTAATGAACACTGAAGCTTTCTTT.

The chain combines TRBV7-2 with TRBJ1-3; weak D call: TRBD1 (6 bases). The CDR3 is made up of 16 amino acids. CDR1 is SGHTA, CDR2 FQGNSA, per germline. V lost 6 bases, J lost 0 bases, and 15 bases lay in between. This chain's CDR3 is CASSGLGAVSGNTIYF. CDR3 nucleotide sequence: TGTGCCAGCAGTGGACTGGGGGCCGTCTCTGGAAACACCATATATTTT.

The CDR3 loop reads CAWSLSHRGRGYGYTF. The CDR3 coding sequence is TGTGCCTGGAGTCTTTCCCACAGGGGAAGGGGCTATGGCTACACCTTC. This rearrangement joins TRBV30 to TRBJ1-2; 7 bases map to TRBD1. With 2 bases clipped from V and 4 bases from J, the junction kept 13 bases outside the gene matches. CDR3 length: 16 amino acids. Germline V CDR1 and CDR2: GTSNPN, SVGIG (reference sequence).

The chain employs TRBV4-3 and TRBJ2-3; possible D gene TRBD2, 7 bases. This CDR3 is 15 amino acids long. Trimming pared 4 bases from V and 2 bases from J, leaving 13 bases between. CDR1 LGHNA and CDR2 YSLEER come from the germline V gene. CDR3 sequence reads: CASSPFGGPTDTQYF. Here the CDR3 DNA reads TGCGCCAGCAGCCCATTCGGGGGGCCCACAGATACGCAGTATTTT.

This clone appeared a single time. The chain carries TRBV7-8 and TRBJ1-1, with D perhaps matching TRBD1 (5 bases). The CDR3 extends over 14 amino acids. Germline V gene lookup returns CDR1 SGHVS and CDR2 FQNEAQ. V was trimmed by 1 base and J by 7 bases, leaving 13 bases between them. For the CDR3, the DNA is TGTGCCAGCAGCTTAGATCGGGGGATCGGTGAAGCTTTCTTT. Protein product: CASSLDRGIGEAFF.

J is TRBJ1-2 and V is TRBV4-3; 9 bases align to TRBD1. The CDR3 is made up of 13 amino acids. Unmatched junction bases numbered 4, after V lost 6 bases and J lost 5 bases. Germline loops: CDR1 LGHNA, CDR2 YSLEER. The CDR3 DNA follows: TGCGCCAGCAGTCCCGACAGGGGGTATGGCTACACCTTC. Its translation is CASSPDRGYGYTF.

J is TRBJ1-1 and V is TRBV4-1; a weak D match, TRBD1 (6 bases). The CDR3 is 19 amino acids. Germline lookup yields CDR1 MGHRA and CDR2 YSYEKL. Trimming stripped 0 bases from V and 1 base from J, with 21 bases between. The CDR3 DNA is TGCGCCAGCAGCCAAGATGGGGGGGCGCGAGTTCTGGGGAACACTGAAGCTTTCTTT. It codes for CASSQDGGARVLGNTEAFF.

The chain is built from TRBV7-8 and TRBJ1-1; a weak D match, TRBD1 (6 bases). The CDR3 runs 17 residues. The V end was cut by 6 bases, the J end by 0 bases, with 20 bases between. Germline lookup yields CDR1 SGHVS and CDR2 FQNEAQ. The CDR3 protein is CASRRRSSTGMNTEAFF. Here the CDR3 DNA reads TGTGCCAGCAGGCGAAGATCCTCTACAGGGATGAACACTGAAGCTTTCTTT.

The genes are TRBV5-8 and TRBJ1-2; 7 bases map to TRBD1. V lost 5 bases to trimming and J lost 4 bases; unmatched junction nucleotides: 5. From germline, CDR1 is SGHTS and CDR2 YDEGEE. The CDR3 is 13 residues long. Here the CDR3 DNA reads TGTGCCAGCAGTGCAGGGGGTCGCTATGGCTACACCTTC. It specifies CASSAGGRYGYTF.

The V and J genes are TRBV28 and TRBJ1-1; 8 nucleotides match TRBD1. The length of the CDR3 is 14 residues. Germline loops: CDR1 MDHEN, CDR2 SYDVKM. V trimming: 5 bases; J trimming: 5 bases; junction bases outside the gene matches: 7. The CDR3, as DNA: TGTGCCAGCAGTCCTACAGGGGGAAGGACTGAAGCTTTCTTT. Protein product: CASSPTGGRTEAFF.

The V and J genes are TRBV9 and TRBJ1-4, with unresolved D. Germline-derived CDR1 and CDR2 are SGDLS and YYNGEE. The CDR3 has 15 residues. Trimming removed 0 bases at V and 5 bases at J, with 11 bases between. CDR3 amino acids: CASSVGHSSNEKLFF. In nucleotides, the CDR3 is TGTGCCAGCAGCGTAGGCCACAGCTCAAATGAAAAACTGTTTTTT.

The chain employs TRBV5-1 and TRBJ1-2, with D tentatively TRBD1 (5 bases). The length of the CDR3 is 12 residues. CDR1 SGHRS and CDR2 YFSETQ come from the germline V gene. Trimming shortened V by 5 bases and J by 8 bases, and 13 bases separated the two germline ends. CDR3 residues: CASRTGMDGYTF. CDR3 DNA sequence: TGCGCCAGCAGAACAGGTATGGACGGCTACACCTTC.

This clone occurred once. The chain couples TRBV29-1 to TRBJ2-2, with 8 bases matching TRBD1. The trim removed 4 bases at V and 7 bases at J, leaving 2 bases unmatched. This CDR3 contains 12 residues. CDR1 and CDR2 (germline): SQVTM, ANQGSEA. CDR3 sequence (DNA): TGCAGCGTTGGGACAGGGTTCGGGGAGCTGTTTTTT. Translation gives CSVGTGFGELFF.